This is a list of T cell receptor beta chains from one sample in a study of blood T cell repertoires in COVID-19. Here immunoSEQ multiplex PCR was the method, and the copy in TCRdb shows in-frame clones only, minus some. The table has 100,000 to 150,000 clones, 65% to 85% seen once. The source material was peripheral blood. Receptors were obtained from an elderly woman with acute or convalescent COVID-19. The CDR3 runs from the conserved cysteine through the conserved F or W. Fields, in order: V gene, D gene, clone size, J gene, CDR3 protein, CDR3 DNA. The D gene is left open where the match is weak. Expanded clones are given a class, and other clones once, few, many or no size at all.

v_call: TRBV6-5
d_call: TRBD1
clone_size: NA
j_call: TRBJ1-5
cdr3_aa: CASTGTGDSNQPQHF
cdr3_nt: TGTGCCAGCACCGGGACAGGGGATAGCAATCAGCCCCAGCATTTT

v_call: TRBV5-1
d_call: TRBD2
clone_size: NA
j_call: TRBJ2-3
cdr3_aa: CASSLGTSGGTDTQYF
cdr3_nt: TGCGCCAGCAGCTTGGGGACTAGCGGAGGCACAGATACGCAGTATTTT

v_call: TRBV5-5
d_call: NA
clone_size: NA
j_call: TRBJ2-5
cdr3_aa: CASSSGEQYQETQYF
cdr3_nt: TGTGCCAGCAGCTCGGGGGAACAGTACCAAGAGACCCAGTACTTC

v_call: TRBV7-9
d_call: NA
clone_size: NA
j_call: TRBJ2-3
cdr3_aa: CASSLTGGDVDTQYF
cdr3_nt: TGTGCCAGCAGCTTAACCGGAGGGGATGTCGATACGCAGTATTTT

v_call: TRBV5-1
d_call: TRBD2
clone_size: NA
j_call: TRBJ2-1
cdr3_aa: CASSPIGLAERSEQFF
cdr3_nt: TGCGCCAGCAGCCCAATTGGACTAGCGGAGAGGAGTGAGCAGTTCTTC

v_call: TRBV6-6
d_call: NA
clone_size: NA
j_call: TRBJ1-5
cdr3_aa: CASSYMPTDQPQHF
cdr3_nt: TGTGCCAGCAGTTATATGCCTACAGATCAGCCCCAGCATTTT

v_call: TRBV30
d_call: TRBD1
clone_size: NA
j_call: TRBJ1-3
cdr3_aa: CAWSVPTDRGAGNTIYF
cdr3_nt: TGTGCCTGGAGTGTCCCGACCGACAGGGGAGCTGGAAACACCATATATTTT

v_call: TRBV7-2
d_call: NA
clone_size: NA
j_call: TRBJ1-5
cdr3_aa: CASSLARQGNQPQHF
cdr3_nt: TGTGCCAGCAGCTTAGCCAGACAGGGCAATCAGCCCCAGCATTTT

v_call: TRBV7-2
d_call: NA
clone_size: NA
j_call: TRBJ2-3
cdr3_aa: CASSLGLYNTDTQYF
cdr3_nt: TGTGCCAGCAGCTTAGGCCTTTACAACACAGATACGCAGTATTTT

v_call: TRBV27
d_call: TRBD1
clone_size: NA
j_call: TRBJ1-2
cdr3_aa: CASSLSTGSGGYTF
cdr3_nt: TGTGCCAGCAGTTTATCGACAGGGTCTGGTGGCTACACCTTC

v_call: TRBV5-1
d_call: NA
clone_size: NA
j_call: TRBJ2-7
cdr3_aa: CASSSTQGLEQYF
cdr3_nt: TGCGCCAGCAGCTCGACACAGGGTCTCGAGCAGTACTTC

v_call: TRBV3-1/TRBV3-2
d_call: TRBD1
clone_size: NA
j_call: TRBJ1-4
cdr3_aa: CASSQAHRGTEKLFF
cdr3_nt: TGTGCCAGCAGCCAAGCTCACAGGGGGACTGAAAAACTGTTTTTT

v_call: TRBV6-5
d_call: TRBD2
clone_size: NA
j_call: TRBJ2-7
cdr3_aa: CASSFQGLAGSYEQYF
cdr3_nt: TGTGCCAGCAGTTTCCAAGGACTAGCGGGTTCCTACGAGCAGTACTTC

v_call: TRBV6-1
d_call: TRBD2
clone_size: few
j_call: TRBJ2-4
cdr3_aa: CASSEREKNIQYF
cdr3_nt: TGTGCCAGCAGTGAGCGGGAGAAAAACATTCAGTACTTC

v_call: TRBV5-1
d_call: TRBD1
clone_size: NA
j_call: TRBJ1-2
cdr3_aa: CASSLLGTVYGYTF
cdr3_nt: TGCGCCAGCAGCTTGCTGGGGACAGTCTATGGCTACACCTTC

v_call: TRBV29-1
d_call: TRBD1
clone_size: NA
j_call: TRBJ2-3
cdr3_aa: CSAARGTVRDTQYF
cdr3_nt: TGCAGCGCTGCCAGGGGGACAGTTCGGGATACGCAGTATTTT

v_call: TRBV7-8
d_call: NA
clone_size: once
j_call: TRBJ1-6
cdr3_aa: CASSYRTEVYSPLHF
cdr3_nt: TGTGCCAGCAGCTATAGGACAGAGGTTTATTCACCCCTCCACTTT

v_call: TRBV2
d_call: TRBD2
clone_size: NA
j_call: TRBJ2-1
cdr3_aa: CASSRASGGYNEQFF
cdr3_nt: TGTGCCTCCTCAAGAGCTAGCGGGGGTTACAATGAGCAGTTCTTC

v_call: TRBV4-3
d_call: TRBD2
clone_size: NA
j_call: TRBJ2-7
cdr3_aa: CASSQDLTSGEMTYEQYF
cdr3_nt: TGCGCCAGCAGCCAAGATTTGACTAGCGGGGAAATGACCTACGAGCAGTACTTC

v_call: TRBV5-1
d_call: TRBD2
clone_size: NA
j_call: TRBJ2-1
cdr3_aa: CASSLGLAGDFRIF
cdr3_nt: TGCGCCAGCAGCTTGGGGCTAGCGGGAGATTTTAGAATCTTC

v_call: TRBV6-6
d_call: NA
clone_size: NA
j_call: TRBJ1-5
cdr3_aa: CASSYSDRNQPQHF
cdr3_nt: TGTGCCAGCAGTTACTCCGACAGAAATCAGCCCCAGCATTTT

v_call: TRBV4-3
d_call: TRBD2
clone_size: NA
j_call: TRBJ2-7
cdr3_aa: CASSLHSGNPNYEQYF
cdr3_nt: TGCGCCAGCAGCCTCCATAGCGGGAATCCCAACTACGAGCAGTACTTC

v_call: TRBV7-2
d_call: TRBD2
clone_size: NA
j_call: TRBJ2-1
cdr3_aa: CASSLETSGINEQFF
cdr3_nt: TGTGCCAGCAGCTTAGAAACTAGCGGGATCAATGAGCAGTTCTTC